The T cell receptor (beta chain) described here comes from a study of a mutant IDH1 vaccine in newly diagnosed glioma. The repertoire was sequenced with immunoSEQ multiplex PCR; TCRdb's copy has only in-frame clones and lacks some. The repertoire holds about 30,000 clones, with over 75% as singletons. The CDR3 contains 14 residues. Germline CDR1 LGHNA, CDR2 YSLEER. The V end lost 4 bases, the J end lost 2 bases, and 11 bases lay between the germline ends. The sample's time point: baseline, week 1 (first vaccination visit). The treatment denotes: pre-vaccination baseline after standard-of-care therapy.

This receptor was obtained from a young man with glioma. The sample was PBMCs, taken from a glioma patient treated with radiotherapy, temozolomide or both. The gene calls are TRBV4-3 and TRBJ1-1, with a possible D match to TRBD1 (5 bases). Here the CDR3 reads CASSLMGGNTEAFF. The DNA for the CDR3 is TGCGCCAGCAGCCTCATGGGGGGTAACACTGAAGCTTTCTTT.